This record covers a single T cell receptor (beta chain). As yet, its antigen is unknown. This entry is derived from a study of CD8+CD57+ T cells in acquired aplastic anemia. For CDR3 and TCR beta VDJ profiling, genomic DNA was the template used. MiXCR, run by TCRdb on the reads, gives a single entry per CDR3 protein. Among about 240,000 distinct CDR3 sequences listed, 47% were seen once. Regarding the study as a whole: Patients and controls were not found to differ significantly in CD8+ Simpson's diversity. Between patients and controls, 25 to 30 CD8+ CDR3 sequences were found in common.

Germline CDR1 reads SEHNR; CDR2 reads FQNEAQ (reference sequence). The CDR3 spans 13 residues. The V gene lost 1 base and the J gene lost 2 bases, with 6 bases spanning the gap. Patients chosen for sequencing had shown CD8+CD57+ cell expansion by flow cytometry. The material sequenced was sorted CD4+, CD8+, or CD8+CD57+ T cells (not recorded which) from PBMCs. V is TRBV7-9 and J is TRBJ2-7, with no clear D. This receptor was taken from a human donor with aplastic anemia. The CDR3 DNA is TGTGCCAGCAGCTTAGATGTAGCCTACGAGCAGTACTTC. Translating gives CASSLDVAYEQYF.